This TCR beta chain appears in the sequencing data of a study of human T cells and chemical hapten exposure (dated by TCRdb to the early 2020s). Study-wide context: For sensitization, 2% DPC in acetone was applied to a roughly 2 cm by roughly 2 cm area of upper inner arm skin. Patients additionally received weekly therapeutic DPC doses to the scalp throughout the roughly 24-week study period. Patch testing was done on the upper back using Finn chambers containing 0.01% DPC, and results were scored after 6 days according to International Contact Dermatitis Research Group standards. Alopecia areata with under or over 50% scalp involvement, alopecia totalis and alopecia universalis were represented in the patient cohort, which was mostly female. Libraries were combined into a pool for sequencing, and differences in TCR yield between samples came mainly from small differences in library volumes within the pool. Peripheral blood TCR repertoire changes were tracked in vivo in alopecia patients during primary and secondary sensitization to the hapten diphenylcyclopropenone (DPC). Patient blood was sampled pre-sensitization (week 0) and at 2, 6 and about 24 weeks after DPC sensitization. For TCR sequencing, blood came from 25 to 35 alopecia patients at anywhere from one to four time points (pre-sensitization, 2, 6 and 24 weeks). Summary of the overall study and its limitations: Significantly more large CDR3 similarity clusters were formed by expanded TCRs than by pre-sensitization or healthy control sets, consistent with antigen-driven responses. Repeated subsampling changed both the strength of the expansion versus patch-test correlation and the threshold at which the correlation became significant. DPC sensitization did not change the number of TCRs with a frequency above 1 in 1000, and there was no evidence of changes in global repertoire structure. Patch test score correlated positively with the number of PT1 expanded TCRs, reaching significance at thresholds 8, 16 and 32 but not at 4. All patients had alopecia, a presumed autoimmune disease, so their immune response might differ from that of healthy individuals.

This sample's time point label indicates: patch test 2, 6 weeks after DPC sensitization. Taken with the paper, the label for treatment or condition translates to: therapeutic diphenylcyclopropenone sensitization with weekly scalp DPC. At every patch-test visit, the blood draw took place before the patch test was put on. To be eligible, patients had to be aged 18 to 70, diagnosed with alopecia and judged suitable for DPC therapy, while pregnant patients were excluded. Total RNA was extracted from unfractionated whole blood collected in Tempus Blood RNA tubes. Receptors were amplified or captured by RACE. Data came from a NextSeq 500. During library preparation, unique molecular identifiers were attached to individual cDNA molecules so that TCRs could be counted quantitatively and reproducibly. Each blood RNA sample was used to sequence both TCR alpha and TCR beta chains. In the paper's pipeline: Samples had a median of roughly 91,000 TCRs, with a range from about 20,000 to 690,600. V, J and CDR3 annotation of the TCR reads was carried out using the Decombinator software suite. To make PS versus PT1 abundance plots, every sample was subsampled to the same number of TCRs (28,000). TCRs were defined as expanded if absent before sensitization and observed at least eight times at the 2-week time point. TCRdb reanalyzed the raw reads on its own, using fastp at Q25 for trimming and MiXCR for clone calling, and kept in-frame beta chains. Each CDR3 protein appears once, grouped with its most common genes and DNA. TCRdb's processing, not the authors' own work, is the source of the V and J calls. The sample data list about 78,000 distinct CDR3 sequences, and 7.5% to 9.5% of these were observed just once. The ten largest clonotypes hold around 3.3% of the sample.

As encoded in the germline V gene, CDR1 is MDHEN while CDR2 is SYDVKM. The CDR3, from cysteine to phenylalanine, totals 12 residues. CDR3 DNA is the only sequence kept; it has 36 bases, read in frame from the first base. Trimming takes 7 bases from V and 3 bases from J, and the germline ends sit 10 bases apart. As regards this clonotype: The target of this receptor is not known. There are no base qualities to consult, and no much larger clone falls within one base.

Sample: whole blood, taken in connection with sensitization to the hapten diphenylcyclopropenone (DPC). The clonotype originates from a woman in her forties or fifties with alopecia areata. Some clones in this sample may be carry-over from other donors' samples. Here the chain combines TRBV28 and TRBJ2-7, with the D gene not clear enough to name. The DNA sequence is given as TGTGCCAGCAAATCAACTTTCTACGAGCAGTACTTC. It translates as CASKSTFYEQYF.